A selection of T cell receptor beta chains follows, all from one sample in a study of shared clonotypes between healthy human individuals. Clones were sequenced by immunoSEQ multiplex PCR, and TCRdb holds only the in-frame ones, with some missing. This sample yields about 1.1 million clones, of which 70% to 80% are seen a single time; more than 0.85% belongs to the top ten. The sequencing input was memory CD4+ T cells from PBMCs. The source of these receptors is a man between 18 and 29 years old in good health. Some clones in this sample may be carry-over from other donors' samples. The CDR3 runs from the conserved cysteine through the conserved F or W. Fields, in order: clone size, J gene, V gene, CDR3 protein. Size is stated for part of the rows, as once, few or many counts, or as a class when the clone is expanded.

-	TRBJ1-2	TRBV5-5	CASSLTALLRHGYTF
few	TRBJ1-2	TRBV15	CATSRETGAIYGYTF
-	TRBJ2-7	TRBV7-3	CASSLDGTGAYEQYF
-	TRBJ2-5	TRBV7-2	CASSLVSGGQETQYF
-	TRBJ2-3	TRBV5-6	CASSLRRGKGADTQYF
once	TRBJ2-5	TRBV11-2	CASSLVVTQETQYF
-	TRBJ2-5	TRBV28	CASSSDRGFRESQETQYF
-	TRBJ1-1	TRBV5-1	CASSPQGYTEAFF
few	TRBJ2-3	TRBV27	CASSLTTRRTDTQYF
-	TRBJ2-1	TRBV7-3	CASSLNPAGATNEQFF
-	TRBJ2-4	TRBV6-5	CASRPGLAENIQYF
-	TRBJ2-3	TRBV6-4	CASLPDTQYF
-	TRBJ2-7	TRBV27	CASWTPGGATYEQYF
-	TRBJ1-1	TRBV7-9	CASTPRTSNTEAFF
-	TRBJ1-3	TRBV30	CAWSRGGSSGNTIYF
-	TRBJ1-2	TRBV6-5	CASRLRGFPGYGYTF
-	TRBJ1-3	TRBV28	CASISGGGGNTIYF
many	TRBJ1-1	TRBV15	CATSSPLGGQKAFF
-	TRBJ1-4	TRBV28	CASREGQGYWGEKLFF
once	TRBJ2-3	TRBV7-9	CASSRLAGRSTDTQYF
-	TRBJ2-2	TRBV5-1	CASSLGLLREYTGELFF
-	TRBJ2-1	TRBV7-9	CASSPPWREDYNEQFF